This T cell receptor beta chain appears in the sequencing data of a study of Ad26.COV2.S vaccination and SARS-CoV-2 variants (dated by TCRdb to the early 2020s). Some background on the complete study: Vaccine-arm donors were drawn from COV1001, a multicentre, randomized, double-blind, placebo-controlled phase I-IIa trial of Ad26.COV2.S in healthy adults. Investigators remained blinded to trial group allocation during experiments and outcome assessment. A total of around 32 samples were included in the TCR-sequenced set, comprising 19 Ad26.COV2.S vaccine recipients, 5 placebo recipients and 8 SARS-CoV-2 convalescent individuals. Participants in the trial were split at random into five groups of five each, receiving low-dose or high-dose Ad26.COV2.S once or twice, or else placebo on both occasions. Ad26.COV2.S was administered intramuscularly at a dose of 5x10^10 or 1x10^11 viral particles, either as one shot or as two shots given 56 days apart. Sequencing of the TCRbeta repertoire served to evaluate the specificity and breadth of SARS-CoV-2-reactive T cell receptors following Ad26.COV2.S vaccination.

TCRbeta CDR3 regions were sequenced with the immunoSEQ Assay. After extraction, genomic DNA underwent amplification by bias-controlled multiplex PCR, followed by high-throughput sequencing. On the study's bioinformatics: Collapsing and filtering of sequences were performed to quantify the absolute abundance of each unique TCRbeta CDR3 region. T cell fraction was estimated by normalizing TCRbeta template counts to usable DNA, which was measured by amplifying reference genes present in all nucleated cells. Repertoire TCRs were annotated as SARS-CoV-2-specific by exact matching of V gene, CDR3 amino acid sequence and J gene to a known reactive TCR set. The reference SARS-CoV-2 TCR set came from MIRA and was filtered for enrichment in COVID-19-positive ImmuneCODE repertoires, removing public or cross-reactive TCRs. Based on the MIRA antigens, annotated TCRs were further analysed at the level of specific ORF or position within ORF. Breadth was defined as annotated unique rearrangements over total unique productive rearrangements; depth was the summed frequency of those rearrangements. TCR breadth was compared between groups using two-sided Wilcoxon rank-sum tests. What TCRdb holds here is the immuneACCESS table cut down to in-frame rearrangements. Part of the clones is not present; checked against another copy, under half of the missing clones reflect an unresolved V gene, and the others are unexplained. The V and J calls and the clone size are those of that table, but D and trimming were determined from the DNA. The sample includes around 450,000 clones, with approximately 88% observed a single time. The ten largest make up approximately 4% of the sample.

The sample holds one count of this clone. Its antigen remains undetermined. The sample holds no much larger clone one base away, and base qualities are not on file. This sample's treatment or condition label indicates: 15 to 20 received Ad26.COV2.S at low or high dose, single or two shots; about 5 received placebo; per-sample allocation not given. For vaccine and placebo recipients, repertoires were sequenced using samples collected on day 63 after the first injection. In Cohort 1b, around 25 adults aged 18-55 years were enrolled at a single site in Boston, USA, between 29 July and 7 August 2020. Ad26.COV2.S was a replication-incompetent adenovirus type 26 vector that expressed a prefusion-stabilized SARS-CoV-2 spike protein derived from the original Wuhan strain. The paper's findings and limits, for the study overall: Vaccine and placebo recipients had similar non-spike TCR breadth, a finding consistent with the vaccine containing only spike. After vaccination, substantial breadth of spike-specific CD8+ and CD4+ T cell responses was reported. Comparing responses between vaccine doses or regimens was not something the study was powered to do. Compared with placebo recipients, Ad26.COV2.S recipients showed higher spike-specific TCR breadth (P = 0.0014). The authors noted that the TCR breadth and depth analyses may have underestimated total T cell responses.

The receptor's source is a person aged 18-60 years who received the Ad26.COV2.S COVID-19 vaccine or a placebo. The input for sequencing was peripheral blood, taken in a trial of Ad26.COV2.S vaccine versus placebo.

The nucleotides are TGTGCCAGCAGGGCTGTGGGGACAGGGGATCATTCACCCCTCCACTTT. Its protein reads: CASRAVGTGDHSPLHF. The sequence is built from TRBV2 and TRBJ1-6, with TRBD1 identical over 10 junction bases. The CDR3 runs 16 amino acids, cysteine and phenylalanine included. Only CDR3 DNA is held: 48 bases, read in frame from base 1. Clipping removes 6 bases from V and 8 bases from J, with 10 as the unmatched junction base count. Looking up the germline V gene yields CDR1 SNHLY and CDR2 FYNNEI.